This T cell receptor beta chain was recorded in a study of T-cell memory formation after mild COVID-19. TCRdb reprocessed the 5' RACE reads with MiXCR, giving one entry per CDR3 protein. The sample has 550,000 to 700,000 distinct CDR3 sequences, 15% to 20% seen once. General study results and limits: Mainly CM and EM harbored the contracting CD4+ clones; mainly EMRA harbored the CD8+ ones. Whereas later expanders leaned CD4+, clones contracting day 15 to 85 showed a balanced CD4/CD8 makeup.

This clonotype has only a few counts. What it binds is not known. V shed 7 bases and J shed 1 base, with 26 bases lying between them. This CDR3 has 18 amino acids. The germline V gene has CDR1 MDHEN and CDR2 SYDVKM. Material: PBMCs or a T cell subset sorted from them (not recorded which). The chain joins TRBV28 to TRBJ2-7, with D maybe TRBD1 (6 bases). This clonotype was obtained from an adult woman who had mild COVID-19 (a few samples of this study predate the infection). Cell type and time point are not known. The CDR3 DNA is TGTGCCAGCACTCCAATTTCTACGACAGGCTTATTTTCCTACGAGCAGTACTTC. Protein sequence: CASTPISTTGLFSYEQYF.